This record concerns one TCR beta chain sequence. In its sample, this clone was seen a few times. No antigen is known for it. No base quality values were provided; no much bigger clone lies one nucleotide off. This entry belongs to a study of IL-17A CD8 T cells in psoriatic arthritis synovium. Turning to the overall study: The study was designed to define the phenotype, molecular profile and function of synovial IL-17A+CD8+ T cells in the pathogenesis of psoriatic arthritis. Study-wide findings and limitations: TCR sequencing covered only a few patients, which the authors acknowledged as a limited sample size. Although most synovial CD8+ subsets stayed polyclonal, some individual clones made up over 4.5% of the repertoire. Cells were obtained from synovial fluid rather than synovial tissue, because no psoriatic arthritis synovial tissue samples were available.

After DNA extraction (Qiagen), TCRbeta V-D-J rearrangements were amplified in a bias-controlled manner and then sequenced at high throughput (immunoSEQ; Adaptive Biotech). Regarding the original processing steps: Productive sequences were analyzed at sequence level using the immunoSEQ Analyzer platform. Clonality was calculated as 1 minus Pielou's evenness, with values from 0 (highly polyclonal) to 1 (monoclonal). The Morisita index, ranging from 0 (no similarity) to 1 (complete similarity), was used to quantify repertoire overlap between subsets. Imported from immuneACCESS, the table was reduced by TCRdb to in-frame sequences with V and J called. These copies leave out some clones; in studies compared against another copy, an unresolved V gene accounts for under half, and the cause of the remainder is not known. V and J calls and clone size follow that table, whereas D and trimming were derived from the DNA. This sample gives around 1,700 clones in total; 69% of them show up just once. The ten largest clonotypes hold 8.5% to 10% of the sample.

Synovial fluid effusions were drawn by aspiration from the actively inflamed joints of psoriatic arthritis patients. Memory CD8+ T cells in synovial fluid were sorted patient by patient into Tc17 (IL-17A+) cells, bulk memory cells and Tc1 (IL-17A-IFNgamma+) cells in order to compare their TCR repertoires. Psoriatic arthritis patients met the Classification of Psoriatic Arthritis Study Group (CASPAR) criteria. CD45RA-CD27+/- plus CD45RA+CD27- cells were sorted as bulk memory CD8+ T cells. Sorted CD8+ T cell subsets from the synovial fluid of a few patients with psoriatic arthritis were subjected to TCRbeta sequencing. Synovial fluid mononuclear cells were isolated with Lymphoprep and cryopreserved in liquid nitrogen before use. Cryopreservation medium contained 50% fetal calf serum and about 9.6% dimethyl sulfoxide. Sequencing input: memory CD8+ T cells from synovial fluid. Taken with the paper, the label for cell subset or site translates to: bulk memory CD8+ T cells (CD45RA-CD27+/- and CD45RA+CD27-). The sequence was obtained from a human donor with psoriatic arthritis.

This receptor has the CDR3 CASSRNQGGGNTIYF. The DNA sequence is TGCGCCAGCAGCCGGAACCAGGGGGGCGGAAACACCATATATTTT. The chain couples TRBV4-3 to TRBJ1-3; a stretch of 7 junction bases matches TRBD1. Taken from cysteine to phenylalanine, the CDR3 has 15 residues. Only CDR3 DNA is held: 45 bases, read in frame from base 1. Relative to germline, V is missing 4 bases and J is missing 4 bases, with 7 bases of the junction outside any gene match. Sequences LGHNA (CDR1) and YSLEER (CDR2) are obtained from the germline V gene.